One and the same sample provided the 26 T cell receptor beta chains below, sequenced in a study of blood T cell repertoires in COVID-19. Data came from immunoSEQ multiplex PCR; TCRdb stores just in-frame clones and leaves some out. This repertoire shows 25,000 to 35,000 clones, roughly 90% found once; its top ten account for 0.55%. The sample comprised peripheral blood. These receptors came from a middle-aged woman with active or convalescent COVID-19.

The chain recombines TRBV20-1 with TRBJ2-1; 8 nucleotides line up with TRBD2. CDR3 size: 16 residues. Per the germline V gene, CDR1 is DFQATT and CDR2 is SNEGSKA (reference sequence). Germline trimming cut 6 bases from V and 6 bases from J; bases unmatched to any gene: 16. CDR3 residues: CSASPPIAGFANEQFF. In DNA form, the CDR3 reads TGCAGTGCCAGTCCTCCCATAGCGGGGTTTGCCAATGAGCAGTTCTTC.

The chain combines TRBV2 with TRBJ2-7; D is possibly TRBD1 (6 bases). V was pared by 8 bases and J by 4 bases, with 21 bases between. The CDR3 has 15 amino acids. The germline V gene has CDR1 SNHLY and CDR2 FYNNEI. This CDR3 is CASVLLPGHGYEQYF. The CDR3 nucleotides read TGTGCCAGCGTCCTCCTTCCGGGACACGGTTACGAGCAGTACTTC. Complete variable domain (other parts from reference TRBV2 and TRBJ2-7): EPEVTQTPSHQVTQMGQEVILRCVPISNHLYFYWYRQILGQKVEFLVSFYNNEISEKSEIFDDQFSVERPDGSNFTLKIRSTKLEDSAMYFCASVLLPGHGYEQYFGPGTRLTVT.

The J gene is TRBJ2-5, the V gene TRBV21-1; the table assigns TRBD2, which was not confirmed against the DNA. TRBV21-1 is a pseudogene locus. The CDR3 has 17 amino acids. DNA for the CDR3: TGTGCCAGCAGCAAAGGAAAGGGACTAAACCTCCAAGAGACCCAGTACTTC. As protein: CASSKGKGLNLQETQYF.

This clone was observed a single time. CDR3: CASSDRRQGAQGGTEAFF. CDR3 coding DNA: TGTGCCAGCAGTGATAGGCGGCAGGGGGCTCAGGGGGGCACTGAAGCTTTCTTT. The V gene is TRBV2, the J gene TRBJ1-1, with 8 positions matching TRBD1. The CDR3 has 18 amino acids. Unmatched junction bases numbered 16, after V lost 3 bases and J lost 4 bases. Germline CDR1 SNHLY, CDR2 FYNNEI.

The gene calls are TRBV2 and TRBJ2-1; 10 bases map to TRBD1. Germline CDR1 and CDR2: SNHLY and FYNNEI. Trimming took 0 bases from V and 6 from J; bases not matched to a gene: 5. CDR3 length equals 16 residues. CDR3 protein: CASSEAPRTGGNEQFF. In DNA form, the CDR3 reads TGTGCCAGCAGTGAAGCGCCCCGGACAGGGGGCAATGAGCAGTTCTTC.

The rearrangement uses TRBV6-1 and TRBJ1-4; a weak D match, TRBD1 (6 bases). V lost 0 bases and J lost 8, with 13 bases in between. In germline, CDR1 is MNHNS, CDR2 SASEGT. CDR3 length equals 15 residues. The CDR3 loop is CASSEAYRVGEKLFF. The CDR3 coding sequence is TGTGCCAGCAGTGAAGCTTACAGGGTAGGGGAAAAACTGTTTTTT.

The chain recombines TRBV7-2 with TRBJ2-2, with a possible D match to TRBD2 (7 bases). The CDR3 totals 17 residues. V was trimmed by 3 bases and J by 1 base, leaving 15 bases between them. The V gene's germline CDR1 is SGHTA and CDR2 FQGNSA. The CDR3: CASSLRPGGQNTGELFF. CDR3 coding DNA: TGTGCCAGCAGCTTGCGTCCGGGGGGCCAGAACACCGGGGAGCTGTTTTTT.

The rearrangement uses TRBV19 and TRBJ2-5; 10 bases align to TRBD1. V was pared by 10 bases and J by 1 base, with 3 bases of the junction left unmatched. The CDR3 covers 13 residues. The germline CDR1 and CDR2 sequences are LNHDA and SQIVND (reference sequence). CDR3 loop: CATRDRGQETQYF. The CDR3 DNA is TGTGCCACCAGGGACAGGGGCCAAGAGACCCAGTACTTC.

J is TRBJ1-5 and V is TRBV19; a possible D gene is TRBD1 (5 bases). This CDR3 region has 13 residues. V gave up 3 bases and J gave up 8 bases, with 11 bases separating them. CDR1 and CDR2 (germline): LNHDA, SQIVND (reference sequence). As DNA, the CDR3 is TGTGCCAGTAGTATGGCAGGGCAAGAGCCCCAGCATTTT. This encodes CASSMAGQEPQHF.

The chain couples TRBV19 to TRBJ1-5; TRBD1 aligns across 7 bases. Unmatched junction bases numbered 6, after V lost 2 bases and J lost 2 bases. This CDR3 spans 16 amino acids. Germline V gives CDR1 LNHDA, CDR2 SQIVND (reference sequence). This CDR3 is CASSIQGGGGNQPQHF. As DNA, the CDR3 is TGTGCCAGTAGTATACAGGGGGGCGGGGGCAATCAGCCCCAGCATTTT.

This sequence joins TRBV5-6 and TRBJ1-5; weak D call: TRBD1 (5 bases). V was cut by 2 bases and J by 6 bases, with 12 bases left in between. Per the germline V gene, CDR1 is SGHDT and CDR2 is YYEEEE. The CDR3 is 14 residues long. This CDR3 reads CASSFLGGGQPQHF. The CDR3 DNA reads TGTGCCAGCAGCTTTTTGGGGGGGGGTCAGCCCCAGCATTTT.

The V gene is TRBV6-2 or TRBV6-3, the J gene TRBJ1-5; no firm D call. The CDR3 contains 15 residues. V shed 2 bases and J shed 3 bases, with 11 bases lying between them. Per the germline V gene, CDR1 is MNHEY and CDR2 is SVGEGT. CDR3 DNA: TGTGCCAGCAGTTACAGTAGACTGTTCAATCAGCCCCAGCATTTT. It codes for CASSYSRLFNQPQHF.

This clone was observed a single time. Other DNA sequences in this specimen translate into the identical CDR3. The chain carries TRBV7-2 and TRBJ1-5, with a weak D call TRBD1 (5 bases). Trimming shortened V by 1 base and J by 6 bases, and 10 bases separated the two germline ends. CDR1 is SGHTA and CDR2 is FQGNSA in the germline V gene. The CDR3 extends over 14 amino acids. The DNA for the CDR3 is TGTGCCAGCAGCTTAGGCGGGGGTGGTCAGCCCCAGCATTTT. Its protein product is CASSLGGGGQPQHF.

V is TRBV6-5 and J is TRBJ2-1; D is ambiguous. Germline lookup yields CDR1 MNHEY and CDR2 SVGAGI. Trimming took 8 bases from V and 4 from J, leaving 15 bases between them. CDR3 length equals 14 residues. The CDR3 reads CASGRVAPYNEQFF. CDR3 in DNA: TGTGCCAGCGGCCGGGTGGCCCCATACAATGAGCAGTTCTTC.

This sequence joins TRBV11-2 and TRBJ1-1; D perhaps matches TRBD1 (6 bases). Trimming shortened V by 3 bases and J by 3 bases, and 14 bases separated the two germline ends. Germline assignment: CDR1 SGHAT and CDR2 FQNNGV. CDR3 length: 15 amino acids. CDR3 sequence reads: CASSLGQGIDTEAFF. In DNA, the CDR3 is TGTGCCAGCAGCTTGGGGCAGGGGATCGACACTGAAGCTTTCTTT.

The chain has TRBV14 and TRBJ2-1; 13 nucleotides align to TRBD2. The CDR3 length is 17 residues. The ends lost 4 bases at V and 15 bases at J; junction bases unmatched: 18. Per germline, CDR1 SGHDN and CDR2 FVKESK. The CDR3 DNA reads as TGTGCCAGCAGCCCCACAGGACTAGCGGGAGCCTCCCCCAGCTCGTTCTTC. Protein: CASSPTGLAGASPSSFF.

The chain joins TRBV19 to TRBJ2-4; perhaps TRBD1 as D (5 bases). Germline V gene lookup returns CDR1 LNHDA and CDR2 SQIVND (reference sequence). Between the trimmed V and J ends, which lost 1 base and 8 bases, there was a span of 18 bases. The CDR3 spans 16 residues. Written as DNA, the CDR3 is TGTGCCAGTAGTATAGCGACAGTGTTACGGTTGGACATTCAGTACTTC. The encoded protein is CASSIATVLRLDIQYF. Supplemented by reference TRBV19 and TRBJ2-4, the full variable domain reads DGGITQSPKYLFRKEGQNVTLSCEQNLNHDAMYWYRQDPGQGLRLIYYSQIVNDFQKGDIAEGYSVSREKKESFPLTVTSAQKNPTAFYLCASSIATVLRLDIQYFGAGTRLSVL.

The rearrangement joins TRBV5-1 to TRBJ1-2; D possibly corresponds to TRBD1 (5 bases). The length of the CDR3 is 13 residues. V lost 3 bases, J lost 6 bases, and 12 bases lay in between. Germline V lookup: CDR1 SGHRS, CDR2 YFSETQ. The CDR3 loop reads CASSSGRVDGYTF. The CDR3 DNA sequence: TGCGCCAGCAGCTCCGGCAGGGTGGATGGCTACACCTTC.

V gene TRBV11-3 combines with J gene TRBJ1-1; a weak D match, TRBD1 (5 bases). CDR3 length: 12 residues. CDR1 and CDR2 (germline): SGHNT, YENEEA. V was pared by 6 bases and J by 11 bases, with 16 bases between. CDR3 protein: CASRGVADRAFF. In nucleotides, the CDR3 is TGTGCCAGCAGAGGGGTCGCCGATCGGGCTTTCTTT.

The CDR3 loop reads CASSLAGGKETQYF. The CDR3 coding sequence is TGTGCCAGCAGCCTAGCGGGGGGGAAAGAGACCCAGTACTTC. The chain employs TRBV3-1 (or the pseudogene TRBV3-2) and TRBJ2-5; 11 bases fit TRBD2. The trim removed 4 bases at V and 3 bases at J, leaving 1 base unmatched. CDR3 size: 14 residues. The V gene's germline CDR1 is LGHDT and CDR2 YNNKEL (reference sequence).

This clone was recorded once. The chain couples TRBV5-1 to TRBJ2-3; 8 bases are a match to TRBD1. This CDR3 has 15 residues. Germline V lookup: CDR1 SGHRS, CDR2 YFSETQ. V lost 1 base to trimming and J lost 4 bases; unmatched junction nucleotides: 5. The CDR3 region has the DNA TGCGCCAGCAGCTTGACTCAGGGGGCTTCAGATACGCAGTATTTT. Protein product: CASSLTQGASDTQYF.

This clone is a singleton in its sample. J is TRBJ1-2 and V is TRBV12-1; TRBD1 is taken as the D call from the table, unchecked against the DNA. TRBV12-1 constitutes a pseudogene. This CDR3 has 13 residues. CDR3 sequence: CASTLGSGGGYTF. In nucleotides, the CDR3 is TGTGCCAGCACCCTTGGGTCAGGGGGGGGCTACACCTTC.

This sequence joins TRBV28 and TRBJ1-5; TRBD1 matches at 7 bases. Trimming took 5 bases from V and 1 from J; bases not matched to a gene: 11. Germline CDR1 is MDHEN and CDR2 is SYDVKM. This CDR3 comprises 17 residues. The CDR3, as DNA: TGTGCCAGCAGTGACGGACAGGAGCCTATAAGCAATCAGCCCCAGCATTTT. Encoded protein: CASSDGQEPISNQPQHF.

On this clone: The germline gene is not matched at one end of the junction; a read error may be the cause. As DNA, the CDR3 is TGTGCCAGCAGCTTTTACAGCCTCTCCTTCGAGCAGTACTTC. Translation: CASSFYSLSFEQYF. The chain carries TRBV5-6 and TRBJ2-7; the D is unclear. Germline V gene lookup returns CDR1 SGHDT and CDR2 YYEEEE. The CDR3 runs 14 residues.

The gene calls are TRBV5-6 and TRBJ1-4; D is unresolved. V lost 1 base and J 0 bases, leaving 13 bases between the germline ends. Germline CDR1 and CDR2: SGHDT and YYEEEE. The CDR3 consists of 17 residues. CDR3 region: CASSLTRGTATNEKLFF. The CDR3 nucleotides read TGTGCCAGCAGCTTGACCCGGGGTACGGCAACTAATGAAAAACTGTTTTTT.

The chain uses TRBV6-1 and TRBJ1-5; a possible D gene is TRBD1 (5 bases). V lost 3 bases and J 9 bases, leaving 12 bases between the germline ends. The CDR3 runs to 13 residues. Germline lookup yields CDR1 MNHNS and CDR2 SASEGT. The CDR3, as DNA: TGTGCCAGCAGTGAGAACAGGAACTCGCCCCAGCATTTT. It is translated as CASSENRNSPQHF.